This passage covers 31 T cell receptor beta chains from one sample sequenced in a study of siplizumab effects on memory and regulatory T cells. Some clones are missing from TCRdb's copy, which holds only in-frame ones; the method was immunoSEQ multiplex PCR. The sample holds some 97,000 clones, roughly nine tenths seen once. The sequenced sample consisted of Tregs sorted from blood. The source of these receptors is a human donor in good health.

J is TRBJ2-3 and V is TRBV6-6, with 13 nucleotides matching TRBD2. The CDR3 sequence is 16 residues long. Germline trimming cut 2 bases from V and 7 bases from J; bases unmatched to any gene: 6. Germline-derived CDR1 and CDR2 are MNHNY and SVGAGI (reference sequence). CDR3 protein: CASSYGLAGEGYTQYF. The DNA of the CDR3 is TGTGCCAGCAGTTACGGACTAGCGGGAGAAGGGTATACGCAGTATTTT.

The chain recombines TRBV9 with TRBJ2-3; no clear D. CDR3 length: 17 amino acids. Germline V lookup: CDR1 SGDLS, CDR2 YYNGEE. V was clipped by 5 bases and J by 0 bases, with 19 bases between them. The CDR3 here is CASRPEYKGTSTDTQYF. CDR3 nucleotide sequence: TGTGCCAGCAGGCCAGAGTATAAAGGAACTAGCACAGATACGCAGTATTTT.

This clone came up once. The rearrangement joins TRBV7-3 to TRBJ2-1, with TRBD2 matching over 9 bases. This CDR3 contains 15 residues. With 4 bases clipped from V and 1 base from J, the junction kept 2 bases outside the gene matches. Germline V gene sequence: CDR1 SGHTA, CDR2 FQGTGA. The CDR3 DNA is TGTGCCAGCAGCTCTAGCGGGATGTCCTACAATGAGCAGTTCTTC. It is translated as CASSSSGMSYNEQFF. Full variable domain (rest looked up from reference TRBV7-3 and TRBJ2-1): GAGVSQTPSNKVTEKGKYVELRCDPISGHTALYWYRQSLGQGPEFLIYFQGTGAADDSGLPNDRFFAVRPEGSVSTLKIQRTERGDSAVYLCASSSSGMSYNEQFFGPGTRLTVL.

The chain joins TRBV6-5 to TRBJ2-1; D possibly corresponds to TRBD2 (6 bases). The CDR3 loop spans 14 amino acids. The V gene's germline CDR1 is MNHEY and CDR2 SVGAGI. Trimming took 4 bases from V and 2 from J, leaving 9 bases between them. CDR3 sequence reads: CASSSRTTYNEQFF. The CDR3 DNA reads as TGTGCCAGCAGTTCTCGGACTACCTACAATGAGCAGTTCTTC.

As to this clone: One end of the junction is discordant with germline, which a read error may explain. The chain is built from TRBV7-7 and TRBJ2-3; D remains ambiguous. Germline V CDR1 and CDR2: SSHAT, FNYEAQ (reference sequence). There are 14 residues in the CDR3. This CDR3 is CASSLGPSTDTQYF. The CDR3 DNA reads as TGTGCTAGCAGCTTAGGTCCTAGCACAGATACGCAGTATTTT.

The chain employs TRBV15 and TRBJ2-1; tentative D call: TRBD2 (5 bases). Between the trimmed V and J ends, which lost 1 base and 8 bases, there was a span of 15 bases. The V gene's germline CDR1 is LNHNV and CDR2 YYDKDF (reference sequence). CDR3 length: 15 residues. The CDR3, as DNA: TGTGCCACCAGCAGAGGGACTCCTATTATTGATGAGCAGTTCTTC. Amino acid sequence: CATSRGTPIIDEQFF.

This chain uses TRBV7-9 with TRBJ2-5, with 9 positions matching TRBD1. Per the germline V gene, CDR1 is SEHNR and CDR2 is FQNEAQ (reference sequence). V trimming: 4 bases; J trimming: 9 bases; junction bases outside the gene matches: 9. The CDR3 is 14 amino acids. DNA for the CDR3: TGTGCCAGCAGCTCGCCGGACAGACAGGGGGCCCAGTACTTC. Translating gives CASSSPDRQGAQYF.

In DNA form, the CDR3 reads TGTGCCAGCAGCACGGTTCCACCTCTGAACACTGAAGCTTTCTTT. It specifies CASSTVPPLNTEAFF. This chain joins TRBV28 and TRBJ1-1; unclear D gene. The germline V gene encodes CDR1 MDHEN and CDR2 SYDVKM. The germline V and J ends were trimmed by 6 bases and 0 bases, with 14 bases remaining between them. The CDR3 covers 15 residues.

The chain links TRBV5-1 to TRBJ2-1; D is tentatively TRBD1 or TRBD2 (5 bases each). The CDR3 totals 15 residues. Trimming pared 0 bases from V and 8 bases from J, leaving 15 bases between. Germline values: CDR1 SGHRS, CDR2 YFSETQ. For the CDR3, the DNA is TGCGCCAGCAGCTTGGAGGGGCCGGGGATCGATGAGCAGTTCTTC. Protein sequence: CASSLEGPGIDEQFF.

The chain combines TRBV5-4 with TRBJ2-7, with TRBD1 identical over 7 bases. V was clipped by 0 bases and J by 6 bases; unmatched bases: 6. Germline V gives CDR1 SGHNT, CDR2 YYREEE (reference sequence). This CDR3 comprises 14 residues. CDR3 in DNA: TGTGCCAGCAGCTTGGAGACAGGGTTGTCCGAGCAGTACTTC. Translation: CASSLETGLSEQYF. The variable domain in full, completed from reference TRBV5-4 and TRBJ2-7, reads ETGVTQSPTHLIKTRGQQVTLRCSSQSGHNTVSWYQQALGQGPQFIFQYYREEENGRGNFPPRFSGLQFPNYSSELNVNALELDDSALYLCASSLETGLSEQYFGPGTRLTVT.

The CDR3 region has the DNA TGCGCCAGCAGGAGGCTAGCGGGCGGCCGGAGCACCGGGGAGCTGTTTTTT. It specifies CASRRLAGGRSTGELFF. This chain connects TRBV5-1 to TRBJ2-2, with 8 bases identical to TRBD2. The CDR3 contains 17 residues. CDR1 and CDR2 (germline): SGHRS, YFSETQ. The ends lost 5 bases at V and 4 bases at J; junction bases unmatched: 13.

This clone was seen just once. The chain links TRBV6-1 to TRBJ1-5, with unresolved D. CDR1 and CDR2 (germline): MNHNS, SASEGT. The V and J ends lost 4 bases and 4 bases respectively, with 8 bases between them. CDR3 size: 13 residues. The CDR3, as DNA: TGTGCCAGCAGTGCGCATTTTAATCAGCCCCAGCATTTT. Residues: CASSAHFNQPQHF.

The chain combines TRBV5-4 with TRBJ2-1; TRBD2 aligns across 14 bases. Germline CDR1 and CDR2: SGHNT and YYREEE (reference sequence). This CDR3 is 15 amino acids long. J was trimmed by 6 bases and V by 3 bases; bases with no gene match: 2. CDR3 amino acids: CASSSGLAGANEQFF. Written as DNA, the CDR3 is TGTGCCAGCAGCTCGGGACTAGCGGGAGCCAATGAGCAGTTCTTC.

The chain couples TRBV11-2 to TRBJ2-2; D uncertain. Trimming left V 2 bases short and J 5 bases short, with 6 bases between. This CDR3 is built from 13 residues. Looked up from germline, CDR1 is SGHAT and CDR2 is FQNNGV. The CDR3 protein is CASSLSQTGELFF. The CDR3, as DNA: TGTGCCAGCAGCTTATCCCAGACCGGGGAGCTGTTTTTT.

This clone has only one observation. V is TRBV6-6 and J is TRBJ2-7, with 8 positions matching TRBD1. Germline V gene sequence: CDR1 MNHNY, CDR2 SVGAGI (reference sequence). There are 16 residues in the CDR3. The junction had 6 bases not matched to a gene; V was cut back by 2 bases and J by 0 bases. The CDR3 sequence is CASSYPNRGSSYEQYF. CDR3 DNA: TGTGCCAGCAGTTACCCCAACAGGGGGTCCTCCTACGAGCAGTACTTC.

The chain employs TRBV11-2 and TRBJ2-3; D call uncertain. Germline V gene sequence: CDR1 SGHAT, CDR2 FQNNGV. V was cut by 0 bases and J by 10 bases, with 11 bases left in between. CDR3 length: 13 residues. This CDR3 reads CASSLDQDLAQYF. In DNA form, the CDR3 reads TGTGCCAGCAGCTTAGATCAAGACTTGGCGCAGTATTTT.

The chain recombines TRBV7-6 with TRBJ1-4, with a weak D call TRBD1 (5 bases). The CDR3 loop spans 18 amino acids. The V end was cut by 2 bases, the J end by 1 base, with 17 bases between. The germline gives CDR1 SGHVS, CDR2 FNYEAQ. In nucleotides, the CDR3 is TGTGCCAGCAGCTTAACGCACCTGGGGCTGGGAACTAATGAAAAACTGTTTTTT. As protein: CASSLTHLGLGTNEKLFF. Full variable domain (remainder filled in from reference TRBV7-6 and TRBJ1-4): GAGVSQSPRYKVTKRGQDVALRCDPISGHVSLYWYRQALGQGPEFLTYFNYEAQQDKSGLPNDRFSAERPEGSISTLTIQRTEQRDSAMYRCASSLTHLGLGTNEKLFFGSGTQLSVL.

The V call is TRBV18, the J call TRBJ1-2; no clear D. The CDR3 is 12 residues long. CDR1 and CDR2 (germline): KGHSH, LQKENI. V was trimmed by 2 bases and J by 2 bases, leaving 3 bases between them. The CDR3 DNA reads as TGTGCCAGCTCACCAGGGAACTATGGCTACACCTTC. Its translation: CASSPGNYGYTF.

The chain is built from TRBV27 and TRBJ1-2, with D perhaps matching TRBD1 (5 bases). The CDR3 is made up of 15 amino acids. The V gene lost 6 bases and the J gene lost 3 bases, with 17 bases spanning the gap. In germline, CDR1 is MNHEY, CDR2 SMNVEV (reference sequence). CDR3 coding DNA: TGTGCCAGCAGGCCCGGGACGGTCGTAGACTATGGCTACACCTTC. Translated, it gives CASRPGTVVDYGYTF.

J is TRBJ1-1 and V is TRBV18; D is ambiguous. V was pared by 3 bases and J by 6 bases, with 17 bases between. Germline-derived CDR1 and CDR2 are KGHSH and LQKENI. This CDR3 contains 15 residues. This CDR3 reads CASSPKMQDTSEAFF. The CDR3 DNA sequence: TGTGCCAGCTCACCTAAGATGCAGGATACCTCTGAAGCTTTCTTT.

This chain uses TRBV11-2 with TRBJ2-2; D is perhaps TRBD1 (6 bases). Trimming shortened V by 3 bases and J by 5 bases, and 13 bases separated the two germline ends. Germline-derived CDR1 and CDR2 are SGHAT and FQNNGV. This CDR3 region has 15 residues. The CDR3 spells CASSFGATGTGELFF. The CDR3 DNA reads TGTGCCAGCAGCTTCGGAGCTACAGGGACCGGGGAGCTGTTTTTT.

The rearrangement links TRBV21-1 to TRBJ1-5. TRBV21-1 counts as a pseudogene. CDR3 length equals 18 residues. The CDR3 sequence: CASSKVSRVRVCNQPQHF. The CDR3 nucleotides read TGTGCCAGCAGCAAAGTTTCTCGGGTGAGAGTTTGCAATCAGCCCCAGCATTTT.

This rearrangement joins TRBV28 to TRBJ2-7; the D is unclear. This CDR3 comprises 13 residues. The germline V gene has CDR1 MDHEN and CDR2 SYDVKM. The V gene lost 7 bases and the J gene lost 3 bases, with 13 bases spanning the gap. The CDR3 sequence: CASTVGSLYEQYF. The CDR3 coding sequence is TGTGCCAGCACAGTGGGCAGCCTCTACGAGCAGTACTTC.

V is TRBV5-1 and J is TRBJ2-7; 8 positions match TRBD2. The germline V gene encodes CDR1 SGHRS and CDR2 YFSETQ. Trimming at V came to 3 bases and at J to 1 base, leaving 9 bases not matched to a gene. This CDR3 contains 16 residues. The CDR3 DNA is TGCGCCAGCAGCTATAAACTAGCGGAGAAATCCTACGAGCAGTACTTC. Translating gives CASSYKLAEKSYEQYF.

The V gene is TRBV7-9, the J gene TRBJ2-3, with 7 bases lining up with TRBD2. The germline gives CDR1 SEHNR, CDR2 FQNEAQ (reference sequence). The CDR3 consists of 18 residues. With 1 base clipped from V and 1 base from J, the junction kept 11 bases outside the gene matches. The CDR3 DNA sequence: TGTGCCAGCAGCTTAGTGCGGGAGTGGTACTCGCGCACAGATACGCAGTATTTT. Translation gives CASSLVREWYSRTDTQYF.

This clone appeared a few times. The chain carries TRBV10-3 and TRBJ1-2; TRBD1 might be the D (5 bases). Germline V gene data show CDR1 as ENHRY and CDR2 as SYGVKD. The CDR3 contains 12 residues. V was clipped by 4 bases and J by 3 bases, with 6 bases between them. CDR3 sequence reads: CAISAQDYGYTF. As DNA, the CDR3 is TGTGCCATCAGTGCACAGGACTATGGCTACACCTTC.

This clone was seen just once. CDR3 sequence: CASSLMTPQEQYF. CDR3 nucleotides: TGTGCCAGCAGCTTAATGACGCCCCAAGAGCAGTACTTC. V is TRBV7-2 and J is TRBJ2-7; no clear D. CDR1 and CDR2 from the germline V gene are SGHTA and FQGNSA. The CDR3 runs to 13 residues. Trimming took 2 bases from V and 7 from J, leaving 12 bases between them.

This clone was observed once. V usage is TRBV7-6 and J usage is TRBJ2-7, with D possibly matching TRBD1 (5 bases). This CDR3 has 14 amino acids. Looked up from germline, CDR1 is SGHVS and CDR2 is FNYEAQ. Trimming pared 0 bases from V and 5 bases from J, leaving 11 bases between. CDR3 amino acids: CASSLANTGNEQYF. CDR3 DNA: TGTGCCAGCAGCTTAGCGAATACAGGAAACGAGCAGTACTTC.

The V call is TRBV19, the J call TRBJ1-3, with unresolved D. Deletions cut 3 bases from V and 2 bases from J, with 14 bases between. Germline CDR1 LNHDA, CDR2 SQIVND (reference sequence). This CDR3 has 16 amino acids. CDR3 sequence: CASSIVASRPGNTIYF. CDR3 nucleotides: TGTGCCAGTAGTATTGTCGCTAGTAGGCCTGGAAACACCATATATTTT.

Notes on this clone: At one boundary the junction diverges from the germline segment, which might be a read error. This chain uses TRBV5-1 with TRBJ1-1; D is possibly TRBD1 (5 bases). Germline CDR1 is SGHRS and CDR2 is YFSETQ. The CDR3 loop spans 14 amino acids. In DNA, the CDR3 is TGCGCCAGCAACCCCGACAGTATGAATACTGAAGCTTTCTTT. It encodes CASNPDSMNTEAFF. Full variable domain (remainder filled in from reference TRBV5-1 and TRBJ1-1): KAGVTQTPRYLIKTRGQQVTLSCSPISGHRSVSWYQQTPGQGLQFLFEYFSETQRNKGNFPGRFSGRQFSNSRSEMNVSTLELGDSALYLCASNPDSMNTEAFFGQGTRLTVV.

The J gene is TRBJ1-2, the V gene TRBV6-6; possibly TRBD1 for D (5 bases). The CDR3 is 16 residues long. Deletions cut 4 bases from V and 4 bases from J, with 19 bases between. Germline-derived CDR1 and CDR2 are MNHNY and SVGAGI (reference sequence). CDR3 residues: CASSSGAHTGVYGYTF. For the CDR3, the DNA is TGTGCCAGCAGTTCGGGCGCGCACACGGGGGTCTATGGCTACACCTTC.